This TCR beta chain was recorded in a study of T cell repertoires in cytomegalovirus infection. About the study: Based on public TCR beta signatures, there were indications of CMV infection and of a matching HLA type. Study-wide findings and caveats: Frequencies of public TCR beta families were cumulated, and this identified carriers of CMV plus the relevant HLA. Ex vivo responses were dominated by HLA-C-restricted CMV-specific TCR beta clonotypes.

Germline assignment: CDR1 MNHNY and CDR2 SVGAGI (reference sequence). The CDR3 loop spans 14 amino acids. The V end lost 7 bases, the J end lost 5 bases, and 17 bases lay between the germline ends. A single record per CDR3 protein comes from TCRdb applying MiXCR to the reads. This table has more than 350,000 distinct CDR3 sequences, about a third appearing once. The table lists this clonotype with a few counts. Its cognate antigen is unknown. The chain is built from TRBV6-6 and TRBJ2-5; a possible D gene is TRBD1 (6 bases). The sequence came from a human donor in good health (CMV status not recorded). Some clones in this sample may be carry-over from other donors' samples. The sample was PBMCs. The CDR3 loop is CASNPRGGRETQYF. The CDR3, as DNA: TGTGCCAGCAATCCGCGAGGGGGTCGGGAGACCCAGTACTTC.